This note documents a single T cell receptor beta chain sequence. Its antigen is still unknown. One base away there is no much larger clone; base qualities are not given. The sample is drawn from a study of shared clonotypes between healthy human individuals (TCRdb year 2020). Regarding the study in general: The cohort comprised two women and a few men aged 18 to 49 years. To increase sequencing depth and limit assay-specific biases, different laboratories used diverse techniques to prepare libraries and sequence TCR repertoires. For each donor, CD4 naive and CD4 memory were each given three plates, CD8 naive was given two plates, and CD8 memory was given one plate. Blood TCR repertoires of about 5 healthy adults were deeply sequenced to estimate repertoire size and the extent of clonotype sharing between individuals. Per donor, leukapheresis produced somewhere between about 0.8 and 9 billion PBMCs. General conclusions and limits of the study: Pairwise subsampling led to the expectation that sequencing depth would affect the degree of clonotype sharing among donors. Higher generation probabilities were observed for clonotypes shared by all four sorted-subset donors than for non-shared clonotypes. When a few donors were compared, the shared fraction of clonotypes was 5% to 6.5% for naive CD4, 3.5% to 4% for naive CD8, 2.3% for memory CD4, and less than 0.45% for memory CD8. Only blood was sampled, and tissue TCR repertoires likely differ from those in blood. Naive subsets generally had larger estimated clonotype richness than memory subsets did. The small number of donors limited the genetic and exposure-history diversity represented. Even with the large sequencing depth, rarefaction of the sorted-subset datasets indicated that sequencing was incomplete.

The donors were healthy, HIV-negative adults with no recently reported acute infections or vaccinations. Every donor was a Caucasian adult residing in Nashville, Tennessee, USA. CD4+ T cells were enriched by magnetic negative selection, after which naive cells were positively selected on CD45RA and the negative fraction was taken as the memory subset. Blood was obtained by leukapheresis, after which PBMCs were separated by Ficoll-Histopaque density gradient centrifugation and cryopreserved in liquid nitrogen vapor phase. Analytical flow cytometry was used to check the purity and quantity of each magnetically sorted T cell population. From each sorted fraction, genomic DNA was isolated and quantified by UV absorbance on a Nanodrop 2000c. V is clipped by 2 bases and J by 3 bases, and the sequence between their germline boundaries is 17 bases long. CDR1 MDHEN and CDR2 SYDVKM were looked up in the germline V gene. Including the terminal cysteine and phenylalanine, the CDR3 comprises 16 residues. Here the CDR3 DNA is all that survives: 48 bases in frame from base 1.

Using the deep immunoSEQ assay, multiplex PCR amplified TCR CDR3 regions from genomic DNA. Extracted genomic DNA from each cell subset was distributed evenly across all wells of several immunoSEQ 96-well plates, and each plate was treated as a replicate. For sorted subsets, roughly 200 ng of genomic DNA, equivalent to some 30,000 T cell genomes, went into each replicate PCR. Purified libraries were measured with a Qubit 3.0 fluorometer, size-checked on a Bioanalyzer 2100, and measured again with the KAPA Library Quantification kit. Each immunoSEQ 96-well plate was sequenced on its own single-read 150-cycle Illumina NextSeq 550 flow cell. Per the source publication's procedure: Because only junctional sequences without quality scores were contained in the immunoSEQ output, filtering matching that applied to full-length reads could not be performed. To assign V/J genes and CDR3, sequences were annotated using PyIR, a Python wrapper for IgBLAST v1.9, with IMGT germline references. Reads with weak V/J assignments (E-value above 1e-6), missing CDR3, stop codons, out-of-frame junctions, or ambiguous translated residues were removed. V3J clonotypes were defined by identical inferred V gene, J gene, and CDR3 amino acid sequence. Percentage overlap between repertoires was computed as shared unique clonotypes divided by the size of the smaller repertoire. Three approaches were used to assess repertoire richness: RTK rarefaction, the Chao1 estimator, and Recon v2.1 estimates of unobserved clonotypes. Generation probabilities for all TCRbeta clonotypes obtained by the gDNA method from a few donors were computed using OLGA. The immuneACCESS repertoire file appears here via TCRdb, limited to in-frame rearrangements. These files lack a portion of the clones; in checked studies, under half of the deficit traces to unresolved V genes, and the cause of the others is not known. Clone size and the V and J calls come from that table; the DNA yielded D and trimming. Present in this sample are 550,000 to 700,000 clones, more than 70% of which were seen just once. More than 1.5% of the sample is held by the ten biggest clonotypes.

The rearrangement combines TRBV28 with TRBJ2-7; TRBD1 is a weak D gene call, 6 bases matching. The TCR sequence derives from a young woman in good health. The source material was memory CD4+ T cells sorted from blood. Per the publication, the cell subset or site label means: CD45RA-negative fraction. This receptor carries the CDR3 CASSLGSRQVIYEQYF. The DNA sequence is given as TGTGCCAGCAGTTTAGGGTCCAGACAGGTCATCTACGAGCAGTACTTC.